This T cell receptor (beta chain) stems from a study of regulatory T cells in long-lasting Graves disease. This sample's time point: newly diagnosed GD, antithyroid drugs for less than 3 months. Extracted RNA from PBMCs served as the source of the TCR library. Investigators prepared the TCR beta libraries by applying iRepertoire HTBI primers and Arm-PCR of CDR3 regions. MiXCR, run by TCRdb on the multiplex PCR reads, gives a single entry per CDR3 protein. This sample carries about 540,000 distinct CDR3 sequences, about 13% of them seen once, and the ten largest clones take about 9.1%. This CDR3 is 17 amino acids long. The V and J ends lost 5 bases and 3 bases, in that order; junction bases with no gene match: 14. This clonotype was observed many times. The same data also went into a second study, on T cells in Graves' hyperthyroidism and ophthalmopathy.

V and J are TRBV12-3 or TRBV12-4 and TRBJ2-5; 8 bases are a match to TRBD2. The receptor was isolated from a young man with Graves disease. This material consisted of peripheral blood mononuclear cells (PBMCs), taken at new diagnosis, from a patient treated with antithyroid drugs. This chain's CDR3 is CASSPLGSGSWKETQYF. For the CDR3, the DNA is TGTGCCAGCAGTCCCTTGGGCAGCGGGAGTTGGAAAGAGACCCAGTACTTC.